These T cell receptor beta chains were read from a single sample in a study of blood T cell repertoires in COVID-19. TCRdb's copy holds only in-frame clones and misses some; the assay was immunoSEQ multiplex PCR. The repertoire includes under 450,000 clones, approximately 89% of them detected once, and around 1.5% sits in the top ten. What was sequenced was peripheral blood. These receptors were taken from a woman aged 40-49 years with COVID-19, enrolled during active disease. Both conserved end residues are part of each CDR3. The D gene is left open where the match is weak. Clone sizes are given selectively: once, few, many, or a class where the clone is expanded.

TRBV7-9	NA	NA	TRBJ2-1	TGTGCCAGCAGCTTAACCGTGGGGGCGGAGCAGTTCTTC	CASSLTVGAEQFF
TRBV10-3	NA	NA	TRBJ1-3	TGTGCCATCAGTGAGGGAGCGAACACCATATATTTT	CAISEGANTIYF
TRBV11-1	TRBD1	once	TRBJ1-2	TGTGCCAGCAGCTCCGCAGGGGGCGCCTATGGCTACACCTTC	CASSSAGGAYGYTF
TRBV6-6	NA	NA	TRBJ1-5	TGTGCCAGCAGGATACAGGGCAGTGGTCAGCCCCAGCATTTT	CASRIQGSGQPQHF
TRBV5-1	TRBD2	few	TRBJ2-7	TGCGCCAGCAGCTTGGGGACTAGCGGGCCCTCCTACGAGCAGTACTTC	CASSLGTSGPSYEQYF
TRBV9	TRBD1	NA	TRBJ2-3	TGTGCCAGCAGCCCCCGGGACAGGGGGCGCTTTGATACGCAGTATTTT	CASSPRDRGRFDTQYF
TRBV27	TRBD1	NA	TRBJ1-1	TGTGCCAGCACTTCCCTTGGGACAGGGAGAACTGAAGCTTTCTTT	CASTSLGTGRTEAFF
TRBV7-3	TRBD2	NA	TRBJ2-1	TGTGCCAGCAGCTCTCTAGCGGGGGCAGTCTACAATGAGCAGTTCTTC	CASSSLAGAVYNEQFF
TRBV11-2	NA	NA	TRBJ1-1	TGTGCCAGCAGCCCCGGGACAAACACTGAAGCTTTCTTT	CASSPGTNTEAFF
TRBV11-2	NA	once	TRBJ1-2	TGTGCCAGCAGCTTAGAGGCAAACCAGGGCTACACCTTC	CASSLEANQGYTF
TRBV6-2/TRBV6-3	NA	NA	TRBJ2-4	TGTGCCAGCAGCATTCCCCCGACGGGTTTAAACATTCAGTACTTC	CASSIPPTGLNIQYF
TRBV6-5	TRBD2	NA	TRBJ2-1	TGTGCCAGCAGTTCCATAACTAGCGGGAGGGCATTTAGGCAGTTCTTC	CASSSITSGRAFRQFF
TRBV4-1	TRBD1	once	TRBJ1-2	TGCGCCAGCAGCCACAGAGGACAGGGAGACTATGGCTACACCTTC	CASSHRGQGDYGYTF
TRBV27	NA	NA	TRBJ2-2	TGTGCCAGCAGTTTAAGGCAGGGCTCCGGGGAGCTGTTTTTT	CASSLRQGSGELFF
TRBV4-3	TRBD1	once	TRBJ2-7	TGCGCCAGCAGCCAAGAGGCCGGGACAGGGGACTACGAGCAGTACTTC	CASSQEAGTGDYEQYF
TRBV5-1	NA	NA	TRBJ2-5	TGCGCCAGCAGCTTGGGTGGAGAAAGGGAGACCCAGTACTTC	CASSLGGERETQYF
TRBV19	NA	NA	TRBJ1-5	TGTGCCAGTAGTCTACGGGAATTGGAGCCCCAGCATTTT	CASSLRELEPQHF
TRBV4-2	NA	once	TRBJ2-5	TGTGCCAGCAGCCAAGTTGGCTCAGGGATTGAGACCCAGTACTTC	CASSQVGSGIETQYF
TRBV18	NA	NA	TRBJ1-2	TGTGCCAGCTCACCACGGGAGCTTTCATATGGCTACACCTTC	CASSPRELSYGYTF
TRBV5-1	NA	few	TRBJ1-1	TGCGCCACCTCCAGGGGTTTGAACACTGAAGCTTTCTTT	CATSRGLNTEAFF
TRBV7-7	TRBD1	NA	TRBJ2-2	TGTGCTAGCAGCAACCGGGACAGGGTGAACACCGGGGAGCTGTTTTTT	CASSNRDRVNTGELFF
TRBV19	NA	NA	TRBJ2-1	TGTGCCAGTAGTATAGTCCAGGATTACTACAATGAGCAGTTCTTC	CASSIVQDYYNEQFF
TRBV18	TRBD2	NA	TRBJ2-7	TGTGCCAGCGGTCTAGCGGGAGGAATAGGCTACGAGCAGTACTTC	CASGLAGGIGYEQYF
TRBV27	NA	NA	TRBJ1-5	TGTGCCAGTGCTCACGAGGGCCCGATCGGGAATCAGCCCCAGCATTTT	CASAHEGPIGNQPQHF
TRBV6-2/TRBV6-3	NA	NA	TRBJ1-1	TGTGCCAGCACCCCCTCCGTCCGGGAGTTGAACACTGAAGCTTTCTTT	CASTPSVRELNTEAFF
TRBV30	NA	NA	TRBJ1-6	TGTGCCTGGAGTCCGTCGAACAGGGTAAATTCACCCCTCCACTTT	CAWSPSNRVNSPLHF
TRBV3-1/TRBV3-2	NA	NA	TRBJ1-1	TGTGCCAGCAGCCAGTTAGAGGTTACTGAAGCTTTCTTT	CASSQLEVTEAFF
TRBV19	NA	NA	TRBJ1-1	TGTGCCAGTAGTATCCGAGAGTATACTGAAGCTTTCTTT	CASSIREYTEAFF
TRBV28	NA	NA	TRBJ2-1	TGTGCCAGCAGTTTTGTGGGGCAGGGATACAATGAGCAGTTCTTC	CASSFVGQGYNEQFF
TRBV19	NA	NA	TRBJ1-1	TGTGCCAGTAGTATCCCCAGTCGGGGCACTGAAGCTTTCTTT	CASSIPSRGTEAFF
TRBV5-6	TRBD1	NA	TRBJ1-4	TGTGCCAGCAGCAGCTGGACAGGGGGGAGCGAAAAACTGTTTTTT	CASSSWTGGSEKLFF
TRBV19	NA	NA	TRBJ1-5	TGTGCCAGTAGCACATTCAGCAATCAGCCCCAGCATTTT	CASSTFSNQPQHF
TRBV5-5	NA	NA	TRBJ2-7	TGTGCCAGCAGCTTGGTTGGGACAGCGGGCTACGAGCAGTACTTC	CASSLVGTAGYEQYF
TRBV5-1	NA	NA	TRBJ2-2	TGCGCCAGCAGCTTACAGGGAACCGGGGAGCTGTTTTTT	CASSLQGTGELFF
TRBV30	TRBD2	few	TRBJ2-1	TGTGCCTGGAGTGTGGGACTAGCGGGAGCGGCTGAGCAGTTCTTC	CAWSVGLAGAAEQFF
TRBV4-3	NA	once	TRBJ1-2	TGCGCCAGCAGCCAAGAATTCAGGGTAAACTATGGCTACACCTTC	CASSQEFRVNYGYTF
TRBV28	NA	NA	TRBJ2-1	TGTGCCAGCAGGGGGGCGGACAGAACCTACAATGAGCAGTTCTTC	CASRGADRTYNEQFF
TRBV5-4	TRBD2	few	TRBJ2-1	TGTGCCAGCACCGCGGGGGGGCCCTACAATGAGCAGTTCTTC	CASTAGGPYNEQFF
TRBV5-1	TRBD2	NA	TRBJ2-1	TGCGCCAGCAGCTCGGGGACTAGCGGGAGAAATGAGCAGTTCTTC	CASSSGTSGRNEQFF
TRBV3-1/TRBV3-2	NA	NA	TRBJ1-5	TGTGCCAGCAGCCAAGATAAGTTGGGGCCCCATCAGCCCCAGCATTTT	CASSQDKLGPHQPQHF
TRBV5-1	NA	NA	TRBJ2-7	TGCGCCAGCAGTGGCGGAGCCTACGAGCAGTACTTC	CASSGGAYEQYF
TRBV7-2	TRBD1	NA	TRBJ2-5	TGTGCCAGCAGCCCCGACAGGGTCCAAGAGACCCAGTACTTC	CASSPDRVQETQYF
TRBV5-6	NA	NA	TRBJ2-7	TGTGCCAGCAGGCTGAGGGTTGGAGGCGACGAGCAGTACTTC	CASRLRVGGDEQYF
TRBV30	NA	NA	TRBJ2-1	TGTGCCTGGAGGGTAGGAGGGAGGGAGCAGTTCTTC	CAWRVGGREQFF
TRBV6-5	TRBD1	NA	TRBJ2-7	TGTGCCAGCAGGCCGGGACAGGGACATTACGAGCAGTACTTC	CASRPGQGHYEQYF
TRBV7-2	TRBD2	once	TRBJ2-7	TGTGCCAGCAGCCCCCTAGCGGGAGGGGCCTACGAGCAGTACTTC	CASSPLAGGAYEQYF